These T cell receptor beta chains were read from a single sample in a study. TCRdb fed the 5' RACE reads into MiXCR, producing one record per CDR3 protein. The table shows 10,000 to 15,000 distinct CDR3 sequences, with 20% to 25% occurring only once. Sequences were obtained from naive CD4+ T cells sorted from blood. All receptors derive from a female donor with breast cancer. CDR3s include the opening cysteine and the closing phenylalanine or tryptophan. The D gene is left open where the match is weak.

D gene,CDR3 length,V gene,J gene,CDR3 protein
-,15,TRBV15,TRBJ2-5,CATSREGRTEETQYF
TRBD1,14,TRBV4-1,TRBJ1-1,CASSQGQGYTEAFF
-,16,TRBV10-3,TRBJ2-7,CAISDIEGRVPYEQYF
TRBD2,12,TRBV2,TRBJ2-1,CASIQLGGEQFF
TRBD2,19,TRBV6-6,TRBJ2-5,CASSYFGGGPGTRGETQYF
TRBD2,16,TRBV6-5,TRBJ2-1,CASSYSGGLAGGERFF
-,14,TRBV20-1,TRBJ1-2,CSAREGGDDYGYTF
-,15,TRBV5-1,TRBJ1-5,CASSPGQSSNQPQHF
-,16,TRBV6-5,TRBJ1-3,CASSPHAQGRRNTIYF
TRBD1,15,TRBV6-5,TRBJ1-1,CASSSETGMGTEAFF
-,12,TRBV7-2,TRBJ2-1,CASSLVVFEQFF
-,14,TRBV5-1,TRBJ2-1,CASSLGSGYNEQFF
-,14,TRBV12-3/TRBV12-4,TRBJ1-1,CASSFGQRRTEAFF
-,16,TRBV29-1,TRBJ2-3,CSVEGRHRVRGNEQYF
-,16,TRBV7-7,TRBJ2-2,CAIRTWAGGNTGERFF
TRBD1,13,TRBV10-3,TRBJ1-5,CAISGTGDQPQHF
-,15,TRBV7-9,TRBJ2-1,CASSLASSHYNEQFF
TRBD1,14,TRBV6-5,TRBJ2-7,CAGSPKTGAYEQYF
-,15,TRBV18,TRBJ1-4,CASSPEAGWNEKLFF
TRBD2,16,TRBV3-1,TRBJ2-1,CASSQGTSGRWAEQFF
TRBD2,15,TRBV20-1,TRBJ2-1,CSAKKGGRAYNEQFF
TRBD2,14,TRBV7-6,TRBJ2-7,CASSLIAGGNEQYF
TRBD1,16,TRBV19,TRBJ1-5,CASSIRDRGRVQPQHF
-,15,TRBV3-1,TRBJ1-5,CASSRSGARPAPQHF